The rows below give T cell receptor beta chains drawn from one sample of a study of T cell changes during pregnancy in multiple sclerosis. Assay used: immunoSEQ multiplex PCR; TCRdb lists only in-frame clones, some missing. The table records about 36,000 clones, roughly 93% of them present only once. This material consisted of CD4+ T cells from peripheral blood mononuclear cells, taken in the first trimester of pregnancy. The receptors were gathered from a female donor with multiple sclerosis, enrolled in a pregnancy study. The CDR3 runs from the conserved cysteine through the conserved F or W. The D gene is left open where the match is weak. Expanded clones get a size class; other rows say once, few or many, or leave the size out.

cdr3_aa: CASSALGGTGELFF; cdr3_nt: TGTGCCAGCAGTGCCTTGGGGGGTACCGGGGAGCTGTTTTTT; v_call: TRBV6-5; clone_size: once; j_call: TRBJ2-2; d_call: NA
cdr3_aa: CASSFRGGASVGYNEQFF; cdr3_nt: TGCGCCAGCAGCTTTAGGGGGGGGGCCTCGGTTGGGTACAATGAGCAGTTCTTC; v_call: TRBV5-1; clone_size: once; j_call: TRBJ2-1; d_call: NA
cdr3_aa: CASSESKRRGISPLHF; cdr3_nt: TGCGCCAGCAGTGAGTCGAAGCGCCGGGGGATCTCACCCCTCCACTTT; v_call: TRBV10-2; clone_size: NA; j_call: TRBJ1-6; d_call: NA
cdr3_aa: CASSIGAGEANVLTF; cdr3_nt: TGTGCCAGTAGTATAGGGGCAGGGGAGGCCAACGTCCTGACTTTC; v_call: TRBV19; clone_size: NA; j_call: TRBJ2-6; d_call: NA
cdr3_aa: CASSVETPRGTGELFF; cdr3_nt: TGTGCCAGCAGCGTAGAGACCCCACGCGGCACCGGGGAGCTGTTTTTT; v_call: TRBV9; clone_size: NA; j_call: TRBJ2-2; d_call: NA
cdr3_aa: CASSSSGRAQNEQFF; cdr3_nt: TGTGCCAGCAGTTCTAGCGGGAGGGCCCAAAATGAGCAGTTCTTC; v_call: TRBV5-4; clone_size: NA; j_call: TRBJ2-1; d_call: TRBD2
cdr3_aa: CASSSPSGSSYEQYF; cdr3_nt: TGTGCCAGCAGTTCTCCTAGCGGGAGCTCCTACGAGCAGTACTTC; v_call: TRBV6-5; clone_size: once; j_call: TRBJ2-7; d_call: TRBD2
cdr3_aa: CASSIQRSGELFF; cdr3_nt: TGTGCCAGTAGTATACAGCGTTCCGGGGAGCTGTTTTTT; v_call: TRBV19; clone_size: NA; j_call: TRBJ2-2; d_call: NA
cdr3_aa: CASSYRVANTGELFF; cdr3_nt: TGTGCCAGCTCGTACAGGGTCGCGAACACCGGGGAGCTGTTTTTT; v_call: TRBV18; clone_size: NA; j_call: TRBJ2-2; d_call: NA
cdr3_aa: CASRLTGKELFF; cdr3_nt: TGTGCCAGCAGGTTAACAGGGAAAGAGCTGTTTTTT; v_call: TRBV6-5; clone_size: NA; j_call: TRBJ2-2; d_call: NA
cdr3_aa: CASSRQPSGNTIYF; cdr3_nt: TGTGCCAGCAGTCGACAGCCCTCTGGAAACACCATATATTTT; v_call: TRBV6-5; clone_size: NA; j_call: TRBJ1-3; d_call: NA
cdr3_aa: CSVTQGLRNTEAFF; cdr3_nt: TGCAGCGTGACGCAGGGGCTAAGGAACACTGAAGCTTTCTTT; v_call: TRBV29-1; clone_size: NA; j_call: TRBJ1-1; d_call: NA
cdr3_aa: CASSSDRAGPQHF; cdr3_nt: TGTGCCAGCAGCTCGGACAGGGCCGGGCCCCAGCATTTT; v_call: TRBV7-2; clone_size: once; j_call: TRBJ1-5; d_call: TRBD1
cdr3_aa: CASRIDRGGYNEQFF; cdr3_nt: TGTGCCAGCAGGATAGACAGGGGCGGCTACAATGAGCAGTTCTTC; v_call: TRBV6-1; clone_size: NA; j_call: TRBJ2-1; d_call: TRBD1
cdr3_aa: CAILSVGTGNYGYTF; cdr3_nt: TGTGCCATCCTCTCGGTAGGGACAGGGAACTATGGCTACACCTTC; v_call: TRBV10-3; clone_size: NA; j_call: TRBJ1-2; d_call: TRBD1
cdr3_aa: CASSLVGTSGRLAYEQYF; cdr3_nt: TGTGCCAGCAGCTTAGTTGGGACTAGCGGGAGGCTAGCCTACGAGCAGTACTTC; v_call: TRBV7-9; clone_size: NA; j_call: TRBJ2-7; d_call: TRBD2
cdr3_aa: CASSGAQSTGELFF; cdr3_nt: TGTGCCAGCAGTGGGGCGCAAAGCACCGGGGAGCTGTTTTTT; v_call: TRBV27; clone_size: NA; j_call: TRBJ2-2; d_call: NA
cdr3_aa: CASSPSRDSKQFF; cdr3_nt: TGTGCCAGCAGCCCATCCCGGGACAGCAAGCAGTTCTTC; v_call: TRBV7-7; clone_size: NA; j_call: TRBJ2-1; d_call: TRBD1
cdr3_aa: CASSPRDFTGELFF; cdr3_nt: TGTGCCAGTAGTCCCCGGGACTTTACCGGGGAGCTGTTTTTT; v_call: TRBV19; clone_size: NA; j_call: TRBJ2-2; d_call: NA
cdr3_aa: CASRETGFYGYTF; cdr3_nt: TGTGCCAGCAGAGAGACAGGTTTCTATGGCTACACCTTC; v_call: TRBV28; clone_size: NA; j_call: TRBJ1-2; d_call: NA
cdr3_aa: CASSLTGGSQGNEQFF; cdr3_nt: TGTGCCAGCAGCTTAACTGGGGGCAGCCAGGGCAATGAGCAGTTCTTC; v_call: TRBV7-3; clone_size: NA; j_call: TRBJ2-1; d_call: NA
cdr3_aa: CASSSQRVPYEQYF; cdr3_nt: TGTGCCAGCAGCTCGCAGAGGGTCCCCTACGAGCAGTACTTC; v_call: TRBV5-4; clone_size: NA; j_call: TRBJ2-7; d_call: NA